Listed below are T cell receptor beta chains from one sample, sequenced in a study of beta chain features in type 1 diabetes. The assay was immunoSEQ multiplex PCR, and TCRdb's table has in-frame clones only and misses some. The sample holds approximately 150,000 clones; approximately 9.8% are singletons and the top ten take approximately 0.65%. The source material was central memory CD4+ T cells from blood. The receptor source for this set is a woman aged 40 to 50 in good health. CDR3s include the opening cysteine and the closing phenylalanine or tryptophan. D genes are given only for firm matches. Expanded clones get a size class; other rows say once, few or many, or leave the size out.

V	length	D	J	size	CDR3
TRBV2	14	NA	TRBJ2-1	NA	CASSYRALYNEQFF
TRBV19	14	NA	TRBJ1-6	NA	CASRLDSYNSPLHF
TRBV1	18	NA	TRBJ2-1	NA	CTSSHSIAGGPGANEQFF
TRBV5-4	14	NA	TRBJ2-5	NA	CASSLAWGEETQYF
TRBV10-3	15	TRBD1	TRBJ1-6	few	CAISATTGGNSPLHF
TRBV11-2	12	NA	TRBJ1-6	once	CASTISGSPLHF
TRBV7-2	19	TRBD2	TRBJ2-3	few	CASSARVGTSGGRADTQYF
TRBV6-5	14	NA	TRBJ2-7	NA	CASTPTGSRYEQYF
TRBV2	15	NA	TRBJ1-2	NA	CASRGRLQGWDGYTF
TRBV15	16	TRBD2	TRBJ2-5	NA	CATRLGLAGRLETQYF
TRBV7-7	16	NA	TRBJ2-3	few	CASSKGTGGGTDTQYF
TRBV2	15	TRBD1	TRBJ1-6	NA	CASTDGDRANSPLHF
TRBV6-1	14	NA	TRBJ2-7	NA	CASSERGLLDEQYF
TRBV5-1	16	TRBD1	TRBJ2-2	few	CASSLQGTPASGELFF
TRBV27	14	NA	TRBJ2-7	NA	CAVSRGAFPYEQYF
TRBV5-8	14	NA	TRBJ1-5	NA	CASSLERANQPQHF
TRBV5-1	15	TRBD1	TRBJ2-3	NA	CASSLDRTGSDTQYF
TRBV5-1	15	NA	TRBJ2-3	NA	CASSLVGGSTDTQYF
TRBV23-1	17	TRBD1	TRBJ2-7	NA	CASSHPAGQGNSYEQYF
TRBV2	15	NA	TRBJ1-3	NA	CASSEEAGYGNTIYF
TRBV7-9	14	TRBD2	TRBJ2-7	few	CASSLDAGGTEQYF
TRBV11-2	16	NA	TRBJ2-2	NA	CASSLGAGMNTGELFF
TRBV9	14	NA	NA	NA	CASSVGGSSYEQYF
TRBV6-4	13	NA	TRBJ2-2	NA	CASSDGYTGELFF
TRBV7-6	14	TRBD2	TRBJ2-5	few	CASTRAGGQETQYF
TRBV23-1	15	TRBD1	TRBJ2-7	few	CASRPSGTVLYEQYF
TRBV6-5	15	TRBD2	TRBJ2-7	few	CASSQTSGDIYEQYF
TRBV12-5	13	TRBD1	TRBJ2-5	NA	CASADRTGETQYF
TRBV6-5	13	NA	TRBJ2-7	NA	CASSYDAGPRQVF
TRBV25-1	15	NA	TRBJ1-6	few	CASTLRGSYNSPLHF
TRBV7-8	16	TRBD2	TRBJ2-5	few	CASSSQRGEGRQTQYF
TRBV6-5	15	NA	TRBJ1-4	few	CASSPGRQTNEKLFF
TRBV11-3	15	TRBD1	TRBJ2-2	NA	CASSSTGGSTGELFF
TRBV9	16	NA	TRBJ2-2	NA	CASSVTSTGGPGELFF
TRBV7-9	14	NA	TRBJ2-7	NA	CASSVDGRGYEQYF
TRBV29-1	13	NA	TRBJ1-5	NA	CSVLGGTGQPQHF
TRBV25-1	11	TRBD1	TRBJ2-7	NA	CASGDRAEQYF
TRBV2	13	NA	TRBJ2-1	once	CASGLAIVNEQFF
TRBV7-9	14	NA	TRBJ2-5	many	CASSLSAGQETQYF
TRBV28	16	TRBD1	TRBJ1-5	NA	CAILTGGSVGNQPQHF
TRBV5-1	12	TRBD2	TRBJ2-5	few	CASSWGGETQYF
TRBV29-1	15	TRBD2	TRBJ2-3	few	CSYLAGGGGTDTQYF